This T cell receptor (beta chain) was retrieved from a study of CD8 T cells in Susac syndrome. Regarding the study as a whole: Regarding the TCR sequencing and HLA analysis, the study admitted that a relatively small number of individuals were involved.

Random hexamers were used to reverse transcribe roughly 0.5 to 1 ug of RNA. Amplification of the TCR beta CDR3 was carried out by immunoSEQ multiplex PCR, which spanned a total of 54 Vbeta and 13 Jbeta segments. Using its own MiXCR run on the immunoSEQ multiplex PCR reads, TCRdb lists one record per CDR3 protein. Of about 150,000 distinct CDR3 sequences listed, under 97% are singletons. As concerns this clonotype: Its antigen is not known.

This receptor was identified in a human donor with Susac syndrome. Sequencing used CD4+ T cells from PBMCs.

CDR3: CASSSIRGNTEAFF. For the CDR3, the DNA is TGTGCCAGCAGTTCGATAAGGGGGAACACTGAAGCTTTCTTT. The V gene is TRBV27, the J gene TRBJ1-1; D may be TRBD1 (5 bases). This CDR3 has 14 residues. Trimming stripped 4 bases from V and 1 base from J, with 10 bases between. The germline gives CDR1 MNHEY, CDR2 SMNVEV (reference sequence).